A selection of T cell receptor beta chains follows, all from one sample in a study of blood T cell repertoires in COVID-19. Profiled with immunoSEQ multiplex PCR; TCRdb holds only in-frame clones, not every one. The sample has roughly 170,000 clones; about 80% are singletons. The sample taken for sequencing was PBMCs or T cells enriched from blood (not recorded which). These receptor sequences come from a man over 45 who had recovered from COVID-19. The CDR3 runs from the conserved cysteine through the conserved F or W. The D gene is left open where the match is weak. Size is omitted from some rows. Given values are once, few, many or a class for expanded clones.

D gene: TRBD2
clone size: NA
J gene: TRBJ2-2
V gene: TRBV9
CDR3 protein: CASSGEPMGLAGELFF
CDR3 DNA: TGTGCCAGCAGCGGCGAACCAATGGGACTAGCCGGGGAGCTGTTTTTT

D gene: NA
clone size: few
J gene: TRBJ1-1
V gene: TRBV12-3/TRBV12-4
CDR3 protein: CASSLWGGEAFF
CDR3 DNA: TGTGCCAGCAGTCTCTGGGGGGGCGAAGCTTTCTTT

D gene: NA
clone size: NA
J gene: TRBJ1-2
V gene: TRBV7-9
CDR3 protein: CASSLASGGYGYTF
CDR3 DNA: TGTGCCAGCAGCTTAGCGTCAGGAGGCTATGGCTACACCTTC

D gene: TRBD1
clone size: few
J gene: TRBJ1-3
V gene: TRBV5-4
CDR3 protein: CASSSNRQGTIYF
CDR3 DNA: TGTGCCAGCAGCTCGAACCGACAGGGGACCATATATTTT

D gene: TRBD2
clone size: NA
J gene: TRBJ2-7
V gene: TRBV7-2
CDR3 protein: CASSSPGLAAYEQYF
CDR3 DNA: TGTGCCAGCAGCTCGCCGGGACTAGCGGCCTACGAGCAGTACTTC

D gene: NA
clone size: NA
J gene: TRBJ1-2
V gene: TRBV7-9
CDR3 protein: CASSHPTEANYGYTF
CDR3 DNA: TGTGCCAGCAGCCACCCGACAGAGGCTAACTATGGCTACACCTTC

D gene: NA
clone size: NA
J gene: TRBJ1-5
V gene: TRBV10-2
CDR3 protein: CASSETEFSNQPQHF
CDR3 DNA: TGCGCCAGCAGCGAGACAGAATTTAGCAATCAGCCCCAGCATTTT

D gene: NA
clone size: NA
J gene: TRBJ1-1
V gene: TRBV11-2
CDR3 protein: CASSPRDTKYTEAFF
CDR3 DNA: TGTGCCAGCAGCCCTCGGGACACAAAGTACACTGAAGCTTTCTTT

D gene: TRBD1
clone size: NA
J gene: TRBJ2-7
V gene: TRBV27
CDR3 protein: CASSFGTGVSYEQYF
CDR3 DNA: TGTGCCAGCAGTTTTGGGACAGGAGTCTCCTACGAGCAGTACTTC

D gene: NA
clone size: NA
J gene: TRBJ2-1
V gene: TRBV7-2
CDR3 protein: CASSLALWDTYNEQFF
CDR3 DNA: TGTGCCAGCAGCTTAGCGCTCTGGGACACCTACAATGAGCAGTTCTTC

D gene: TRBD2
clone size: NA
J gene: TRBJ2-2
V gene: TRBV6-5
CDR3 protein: CASSYSGLAGAGELFF
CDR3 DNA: TGTGCCAGCAGTTACTCCGGACTAGCGGGTGCCGGGGAGCTGTTTTTT

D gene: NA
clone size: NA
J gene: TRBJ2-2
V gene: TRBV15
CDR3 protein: CATSTRTAYTGELFF
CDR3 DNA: TGTGCCACCAGCACCCGGACAGCGTACACCGGGGAGCTGTTTTTT

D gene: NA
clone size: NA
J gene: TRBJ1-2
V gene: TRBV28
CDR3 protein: CASSPGTWRNYGYTF
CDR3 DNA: TGTGCCAGCAGTCCAGGTACCTGGAGGAACTATGGCTACACCTTC

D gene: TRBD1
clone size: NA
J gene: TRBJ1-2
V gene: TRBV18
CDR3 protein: CASSPPRDRGATHNYGYTF
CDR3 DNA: TGTGCCAGCTCACCCCCGAGGGACAGGGGCGCTACCCATAACTATGGCTACACCTTC

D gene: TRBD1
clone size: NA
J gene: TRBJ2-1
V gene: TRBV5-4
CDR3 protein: CASSLPGTGGVNEQFF
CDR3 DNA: TGTGCCAGCAGCTTGCCTGGGACAGGCGGGGTCAATGAGCAGTTCTTC

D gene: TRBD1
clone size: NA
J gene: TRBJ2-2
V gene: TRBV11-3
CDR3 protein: CASSRFGQGAGELFF
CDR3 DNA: TGTGCCAGCAGCCGATTCGGACAGGGGGCCGGGGAGCTGTTTTTT

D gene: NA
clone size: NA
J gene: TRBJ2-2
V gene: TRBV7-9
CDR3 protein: CASSYRDSNTGELFF
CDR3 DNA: TGTGCCAGCAGCTACAGAGATTCGAACACCGGGGAGCTGTTTTTT

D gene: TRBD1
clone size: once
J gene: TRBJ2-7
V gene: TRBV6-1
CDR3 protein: CASSEEGAISYEQYF
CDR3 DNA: TGTGCCAGCAGTGAAGAGGGGGCAATCTCCTACGAGCAGTACTTC

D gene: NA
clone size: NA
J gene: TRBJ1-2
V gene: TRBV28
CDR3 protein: CASTVTSLGGSYGYTF
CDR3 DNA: TGTGCCAGCACCGTTACCTCCTTAGGAGGGAGCTATGGCTACACCTTC

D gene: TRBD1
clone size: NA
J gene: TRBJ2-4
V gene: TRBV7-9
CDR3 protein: CASSGQGLNIQYF
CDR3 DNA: TGTGCCAGCAGCGGACAGGGATTAAACATTCAGTACTTC

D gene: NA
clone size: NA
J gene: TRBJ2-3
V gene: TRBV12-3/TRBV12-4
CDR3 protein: CASRLGLDTQYF
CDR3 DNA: TGTGCCAGCAGACTTGGACTAGATACGCAGTATTTT

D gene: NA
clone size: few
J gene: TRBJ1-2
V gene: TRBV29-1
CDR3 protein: CSVERDYGYTF
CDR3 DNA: TGCAGCGTTGAGCGGGACTATGGCTACACCTTC

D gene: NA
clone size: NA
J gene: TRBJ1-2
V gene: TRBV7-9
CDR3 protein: CASRAPDTTNYGYTF
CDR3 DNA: TGTGCCAGCAGGGCACCGGACACTACTAACTATGGCTACACCTTC

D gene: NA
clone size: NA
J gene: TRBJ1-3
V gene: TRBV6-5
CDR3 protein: CASSYSVDSGNTIYF
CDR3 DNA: TGTGCCAGCAGTTACTCGGTAGACTCTGGAAACACCATATATTTT

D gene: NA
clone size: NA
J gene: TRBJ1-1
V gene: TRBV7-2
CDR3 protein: CASSLAGSRRTEAFF
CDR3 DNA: TGTGCCAGCAGCTTAGCGGGCAGCCGAAGGACTGAAGCTTTCTTT

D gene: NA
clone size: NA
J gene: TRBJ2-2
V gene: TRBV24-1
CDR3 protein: CATSDPSGTSFNTGELFF
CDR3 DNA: TGTGCCACCAGTGATCCCAGCGGTACCTCTTTTAACACCGGGGAGCTGTTTTTT

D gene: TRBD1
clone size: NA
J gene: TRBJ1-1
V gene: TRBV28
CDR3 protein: CASYRDRGSGTEAFF
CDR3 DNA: TGTGCCAGTTATAGGGACAGAGGTTCGGGAACTGAAGCTTTCTTT

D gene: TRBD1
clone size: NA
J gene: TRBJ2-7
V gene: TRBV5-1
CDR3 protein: CASSGQGVSEQYF
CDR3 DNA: TGCGCCAGCAGCGGACAGGGAGTGAGCGAGCAGTACTTC

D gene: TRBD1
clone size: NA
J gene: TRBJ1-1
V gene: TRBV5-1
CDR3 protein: CASGGQGETEAFF
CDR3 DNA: TGCGCCAGCGGGGGACAGGGGGAAACTGAAGCTTTCTTT

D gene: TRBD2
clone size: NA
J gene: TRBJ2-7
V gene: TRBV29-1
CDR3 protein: CSVRRESSYEQYF
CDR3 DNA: TGCAGCGTTCGGCGGGAGAGCTCCTACGAGCAGTACTTC

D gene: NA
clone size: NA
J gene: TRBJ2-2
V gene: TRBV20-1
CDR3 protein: CSAGGAGELFF
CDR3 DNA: TGCAGTGCTGGGGGGGCAGGGGAGCTGTTTTTT

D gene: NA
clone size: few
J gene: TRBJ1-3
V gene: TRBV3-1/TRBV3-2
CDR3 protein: CASSQAPFSGNTIYF
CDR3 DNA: TGTGCCAGCAGCCAAGCTCCCTTCTCTGGAAACACCATATATTTT

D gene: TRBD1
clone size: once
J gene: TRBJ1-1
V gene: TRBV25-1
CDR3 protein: CASRGQGPHRTFF
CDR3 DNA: TGTGCCAGCAGGGGACAGGGTCCACATCGGACTTTCTTT

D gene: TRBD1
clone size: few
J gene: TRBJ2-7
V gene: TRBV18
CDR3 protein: CASSPWDRGEQYF
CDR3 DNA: TGTGCCAGCTCACCTTGGGACAGGGGCGAGCAGTACTTC

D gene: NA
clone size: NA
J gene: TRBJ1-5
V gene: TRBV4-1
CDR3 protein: CASSHLHLVNQPQHF
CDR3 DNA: TGCGCCAGCAGCCATCTCCACTTGGTCAATCAGCCCCAGCATTTT

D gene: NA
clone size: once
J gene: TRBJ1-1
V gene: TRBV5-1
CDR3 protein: CASSPRRSTEAFF
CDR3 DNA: TGCGCCAGCAGCCCCCGCAGGTCGACTGAAGCTTTCTTT

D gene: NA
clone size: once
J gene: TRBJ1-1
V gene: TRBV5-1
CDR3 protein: CASSLSPRVGEAFF
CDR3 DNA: TGCGCCAGCAGCCTAAGTCCCAGGGTCGGTGAAGCTTTCTTT

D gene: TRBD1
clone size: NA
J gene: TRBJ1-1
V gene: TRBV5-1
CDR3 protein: CASSLLGQGRTEAFF
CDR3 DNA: TGCGCCAGCAGCTTGTTGGGACAGGGGAGGACTGAAGCTTTCTTT

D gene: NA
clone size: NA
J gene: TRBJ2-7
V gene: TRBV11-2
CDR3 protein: CASSGAVYEQYF
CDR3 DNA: TGTGCCTCGTCAGGGGCCGTCTACGAGCAGTACTTC

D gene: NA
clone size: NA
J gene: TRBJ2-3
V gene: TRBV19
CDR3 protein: CASSQGTSTDTQYF
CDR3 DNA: TGTGCCAGCTCACAGGGGACTAGCACAGATACGCAGTATTTT

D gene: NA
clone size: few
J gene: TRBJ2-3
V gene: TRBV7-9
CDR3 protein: CASSLMASTDTQYF
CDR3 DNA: TGTGCCAGCAGCTTAATGGCCAGCACAGATACGCAGTATTTT

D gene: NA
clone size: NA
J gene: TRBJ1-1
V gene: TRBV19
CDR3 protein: CASSPGVNTEAFF
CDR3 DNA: TGTGCCAGTAGTCCAGGGGTGAACACTGAAGCTTTCTTT

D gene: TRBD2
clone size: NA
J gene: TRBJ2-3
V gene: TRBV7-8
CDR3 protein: CASSPLASGGTDTQYF
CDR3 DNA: TGTGCCAGCAGCCCTCTGGCTAGCGGGGGGACAGATACGCAGTATTTT

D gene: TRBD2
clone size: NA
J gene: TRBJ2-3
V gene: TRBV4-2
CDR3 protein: CASSQDMPAGGPDTQYF
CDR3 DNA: TGTGCCAGCAGCCAAGATATGCCAGCGGGGGGGCCAGATACGCAGTATTTT

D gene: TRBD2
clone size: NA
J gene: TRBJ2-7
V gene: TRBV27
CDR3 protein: CASKGTRGSYEQYF
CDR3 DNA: TGTGCCAGCAAAGGGACTAGGGGCTCCTACGAGCAGTACTTC

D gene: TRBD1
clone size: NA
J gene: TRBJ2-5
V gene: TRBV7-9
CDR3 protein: CASSPGTDQETQYF
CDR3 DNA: TGTGCCAGCAGTCCCGGGACAGACCAAGAGACCCAGTACTTC

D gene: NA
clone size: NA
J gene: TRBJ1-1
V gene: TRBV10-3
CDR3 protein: CAISEPTLNTEAFF
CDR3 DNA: TGTGCCATCAGTGAGCCAACATTGAACACTGAAGCTTTCTTT

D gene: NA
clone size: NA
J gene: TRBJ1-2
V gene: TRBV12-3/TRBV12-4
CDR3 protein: CASRPYGYGYTF
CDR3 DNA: TGTGCCAGCAGACCCTATGGCTATGGCTACACCTTC

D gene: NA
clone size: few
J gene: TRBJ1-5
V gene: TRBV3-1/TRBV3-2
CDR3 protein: CASSQTGYSNQPQHF
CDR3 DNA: TGTGCCAGCAGCCAGACAGGCTATAGCAATCAGCCCCAGCATTTT

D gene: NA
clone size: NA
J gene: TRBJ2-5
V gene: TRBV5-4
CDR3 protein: CASSLYSHQETQYF
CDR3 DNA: TGTGCCAGCAGCTTGTACAGTCACCAAGAGACCCAGTACTTC

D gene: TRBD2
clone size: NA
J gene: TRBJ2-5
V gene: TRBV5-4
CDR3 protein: CASSSQRGMETQYF
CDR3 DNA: TGTGCCAGCAGCTCCCAGCGGGGAATGGAGACCCAGTACTTC

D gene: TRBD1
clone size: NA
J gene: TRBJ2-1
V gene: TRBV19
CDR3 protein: CASSIPQGAVHNEQFF
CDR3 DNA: TGTGCCAGTAGTATACCCCAGGGGGCTGTTCACAATGAGCAGTTCTTC

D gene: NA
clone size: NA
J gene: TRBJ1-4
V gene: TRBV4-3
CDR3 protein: CASSQERAASSQKLFF
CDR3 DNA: TGCGCCAGCAGCCAAGAGAGGGCAGCCTCTTCACAAAAACTGTTTTTT

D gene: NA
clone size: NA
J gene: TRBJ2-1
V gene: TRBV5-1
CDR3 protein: CASSLGRSSYNEQFF
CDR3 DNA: TGCGCCAGCAGCTTGGGGCGGAGCTCCTACAATGAGCAGTTCTTC

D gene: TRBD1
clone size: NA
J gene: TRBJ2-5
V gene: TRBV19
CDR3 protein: CASSIGIEGALKTQYF
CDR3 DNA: TGTGCCAGTAGTATAGGGATCGAGGGGGCATTAAAGACCCAGTACTTC